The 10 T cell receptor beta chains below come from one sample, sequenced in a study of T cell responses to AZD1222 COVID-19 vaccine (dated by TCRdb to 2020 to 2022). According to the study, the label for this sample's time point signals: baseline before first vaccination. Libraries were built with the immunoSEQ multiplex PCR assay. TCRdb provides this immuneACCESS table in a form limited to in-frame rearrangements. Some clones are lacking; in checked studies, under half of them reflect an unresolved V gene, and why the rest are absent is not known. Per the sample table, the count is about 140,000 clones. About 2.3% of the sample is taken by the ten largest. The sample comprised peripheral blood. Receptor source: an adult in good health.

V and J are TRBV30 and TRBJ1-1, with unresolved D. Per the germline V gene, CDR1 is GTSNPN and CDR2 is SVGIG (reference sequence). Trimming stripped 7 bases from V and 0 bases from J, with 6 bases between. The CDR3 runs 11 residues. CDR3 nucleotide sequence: TGTGCCTCAAGGATGAACACTGAAGCTTTCTTT. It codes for CASRMNTEAFF.

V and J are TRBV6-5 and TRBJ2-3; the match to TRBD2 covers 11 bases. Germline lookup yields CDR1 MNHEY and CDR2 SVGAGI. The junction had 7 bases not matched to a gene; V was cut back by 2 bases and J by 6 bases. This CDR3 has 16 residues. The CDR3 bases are TGTGCCAGCAGTTACCGTAGCGGGGGGGAGGCTGATACGCAGTATTTT. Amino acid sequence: CASSYRSGGEADTQYF.

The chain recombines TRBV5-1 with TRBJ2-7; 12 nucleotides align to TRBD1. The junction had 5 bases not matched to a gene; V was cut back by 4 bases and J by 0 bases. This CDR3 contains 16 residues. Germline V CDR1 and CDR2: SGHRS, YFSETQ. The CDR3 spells CASSRDRGPSSYEQYF. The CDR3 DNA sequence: TGCGCCAGCAGCAGGGACAGGGGGCCCAGCTCCTACGAGCAGTACTTC.

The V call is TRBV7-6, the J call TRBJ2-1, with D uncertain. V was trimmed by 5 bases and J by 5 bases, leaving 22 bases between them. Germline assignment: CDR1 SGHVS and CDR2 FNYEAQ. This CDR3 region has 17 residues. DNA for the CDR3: TGTGCCAGCAGCCCTAAGTCGAGGAACCTAAGGGACAATGAGCAGTTCTTC. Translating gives CASSPKSRNLRDNEQFF.

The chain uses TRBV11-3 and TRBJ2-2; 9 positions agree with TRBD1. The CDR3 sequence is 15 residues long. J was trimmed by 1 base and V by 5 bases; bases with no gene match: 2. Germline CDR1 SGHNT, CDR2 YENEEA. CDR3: CASSQGQGNTGELFF. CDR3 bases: TGTGCCAGCAGCCAGGGACAGGGGAACACCGGGGAGCTGTTTTTT.

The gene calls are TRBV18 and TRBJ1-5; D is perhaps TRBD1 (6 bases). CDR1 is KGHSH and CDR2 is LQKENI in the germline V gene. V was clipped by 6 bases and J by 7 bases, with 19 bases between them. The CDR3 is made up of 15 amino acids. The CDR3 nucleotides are TGTGCCAGCTCCCCATCACAGGGTTCACCCCAGCCCCAGCATTTT. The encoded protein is CASSPSQGSPQPQHF.

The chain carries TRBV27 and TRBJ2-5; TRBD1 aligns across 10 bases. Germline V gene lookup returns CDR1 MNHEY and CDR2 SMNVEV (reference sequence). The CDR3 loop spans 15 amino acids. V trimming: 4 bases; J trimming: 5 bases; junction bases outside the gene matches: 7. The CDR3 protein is CASSSQQGQGETQYF. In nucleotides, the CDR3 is TGTGCCAGCAGTTCTCAACAGGGACAGGGGGAGACCCAGTACTTC.

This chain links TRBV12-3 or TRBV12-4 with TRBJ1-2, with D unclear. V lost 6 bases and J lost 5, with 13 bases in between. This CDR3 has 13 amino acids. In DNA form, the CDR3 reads TGTGCCAGCAGCTCTGCCCGGGAGTATGGCTACACCTTC. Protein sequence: CASSSAREYGYTF.

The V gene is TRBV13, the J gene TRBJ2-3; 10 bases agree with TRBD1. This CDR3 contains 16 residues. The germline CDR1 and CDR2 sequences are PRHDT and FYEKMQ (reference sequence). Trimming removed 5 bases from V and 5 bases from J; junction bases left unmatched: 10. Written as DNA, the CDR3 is TGTGCCAGCAGCCGTACCGGGACAGGGGATGAAGATACGCAGTATTTT. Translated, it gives CASSRTGTGDEDTQYF. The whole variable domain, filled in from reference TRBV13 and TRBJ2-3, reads AAGVIQSPRHLIKEKRETATLKCYPIPRHDTVYWYQQGPGQDPQFLISFYEKMQSDKGSIPDRFSAQQFSDYHSELNMSSLELGDSALYFCASSRTGTGDEDTQYFGPGTRLTVL.

CDR3 residues: CASSLGHRDNQPQHF. Here the CDR3 DNA reads TGTGCCAGCAGTTTAGGCCACAGGGACAATCAGCCCCAGCATTTT. The chain is built from TRBV28 and TRBJ1-5; D may be TRBD1 (6 bases). Trimming removed 2 bases from V and 3 bases from J, with 11 bases in between. This CDR3 spans 15 amino acids. Germline values: CDR1 MDHEN, CDR2 SYDVKM.